This TCR beta chain is drawn from a study of T-cell memory formation after mild COVID-19. About the study: The two donors had largely donor-specific TCR clusters.

Notes on the study in general: The pre-infection memory compartment contained some responding clones, suggesting cross-reactive memory joined. For contracting clones, CD4+ ones sat mainly in CM and EM, CD8+ in EMRA.

V gave up 7 bases and J gave up 1 base, with 10 bases separating them. The CDR3 is 13 amino acids. The germline gives CDR1 LNHDA, CDR2 SQIVND (reference sequence). This clonotype was seen ten or more times. Its antigen is unknown. Each CDR3 protein gets one entry after TCRdb re-called the 5' RACE reads with MiXCR. Of a few hundred thousand distinct CDR3 sequences listed, approximately 20% were seen once; the top ten hold more than 20%. This chain links TRBV19 with TRBJ1-1; a weak D match, TRBD1 (6 bases). Sequencing input: PBMCs or a T cell subset sorted from them (not recorded which). The sequence came from a man younger than 35 who had mild COVID-19 (a few samples of this study predate the infection). Cell type and time point are not known. The CDR3 coding sequence is TGTGCCAGTACCACGGGGGCGAACACTGAAGCTTTCTTT. Translation gives CASTTGANTEAFF.